The 15 T cell receptor beta chains below come from one sample, sequenced in a study of shared T cell receptors in the human thymus. The data were produced by immunoSEQ multiplex PCR, yet TCRdb's version contains in-frame clones alone and is incomplete. The top ten clones hold over 0.008% of a sample with 630,000 or so clones, more than 70% of them seen once. This same sample was also part of a study on human thymus T cells.

Specimen: thymocytes. The receptors derive from a boy younger than two with a congenital heart defect.

J is TRBJ2-5 and V is TRBV5-4; 8 bases fit TRBD2. Germline CDR1 is SGHNT and CDR2 is YYREEE (reference sequence). This CDR3 is built from 13 residues. Trimming removed 3 bases from V and 5 bases from J; junction bases left unmatched: 3. CDR3 in amino acids: CASSWGLVETQYF. For the CDR3, the DNA is TGTGCCAGCAGCTGGGGACTAGTGGAGACCCAGTACTTC.

This clone was recorded a few times. The rearrangement joins TRBV14 to TRBJ1-2; D is unresolved. Germline V gene data show CDR1 as SGHDN and CDR2 as FVKESK. This CDR3 is built from 15 residues. Trimming removed 4 bases from V and 5 bases from J, with 17 bases in between. CDR3 bases: TGTGCCAGCAGCCCAAGATGGGAGGGAAGGTATGGCTACACCTTC. As protein: CASSPRWEGRYGYTF.

The rearrangement joins TRBV4-1 to TRBJ2-1; D unresolved. V was pared by 3 bases and J by 7 bases, with 13 bases between. Germline V CDR1 and CDR2: MGHRA, YSYEKL. This CDR3 region has 14 residues. The CDR3 is CASSQAHPPNEQFF. CDR3 DNA sequence: TGCGCCAGCAGCCAGGCTCACCCACCAAATGAGCAGTTCTTC.

This clone was seen a few times. J is TRBJ2-3 and V is TRBV5-6, with a tentative D call TRBD1 (6 bases). This CDR3 has 14 amino acids. Between the trimmed V and J ends, which lost 4 bases and 3 bases, there was a span of 12 bases. CDR1 and CDR2 (germline): SGHDT, YYEEEE. CDR3: CASSPRGGTDTQYF. The CDR3 nucleotides are TGTGCCAGCAGCCCCAGGGGCGGGACAGATACGCAGTATTTT. Combining the CDR3 with reference TRBV5-6 and TRBJ2-3 gives the whole variable domain DAGVTQSPTHLIKTRGQQVTLRCSPKSGHDTVSWYQQALGQGPQFIFQYYEEEERQRGNFPDRFSGHQFPNYSSELNVNALLLGDSALYLCASSPRGGTDTQYFGPGTRLTVL.

The rearrangement links TRBV2 to TRBJ2-5; the D is unclear. V dropped 7 bases and J dropped 0 bases, with 9 bases sitting between them. Germline V lookup: CDR1 SNHLY, CDR2 FYNNEI. CDR3 length: 13 amino acids. CDR3 nucleotides: TGTGCCAGCACTAGTAACAACCAAGAGACCCAGTACTTC. As protein: CASTSNNQETQYF.

The rearrangement joins TRBV25-1 to TRBJ2-7; D might be TRBD2 (5 bases). Germline V gene data show CDR1 as MGHDK and CDR2 as SYGVNS. The CDR3 sequence is 15 residues long. The V gene lost 4 bases and the J gene lost 2 bases, with 15 bases spanning the gap. CDR3 sequence: CASSAHSGSPYEQYF. The CDR3 nucleotides are TGTGCCAGCAGTGCCCACTCGGGGTCCCCCTACGAGCAGTACTTC.

The chain recombines TRBV7-2 with TRBJ1-2, with 8 bases lining up with TRBD1. The CDR3 sequence is 14 residues long. Germline V CDR1 and CDR2: SGHTA, FQGNSA. V shed 5 bases and J 3 bases; nucleotides not matched to a gene: 5. CDR3 DNA: TGTGCCAGCAGCCCCCCGACAGGGGACTATGGCTACACCTTC. This translates into CASSPPTGDYGYTF. Filled out from reference TRBV7-2 and TRBJ1-2, the complete variable domain reads GAGVSQSPSNKVTEKGKDVELRCDPISGHTALYWYRQSLGQGLEFLIYFQGNSAPDKSGLPSDRFSAERTGGSVSTLTIQRTQQEDSAVYLCASSPPTGDYGYTFGSGTRLTVV.

V gene TRBV27 combines with J gene TRBJ2-5; D is undetermined. CDR1 and CDR2 (germline): MNHEY, SMNVEV (reference sequence). This CDR3 contains 15 residues. Between the trimmed V and J ends, which lost 5 bases and 5 bases, there was a span of 18 bases. The CDR3 protein is CASSPLRASAETQYF. The CDR3 nucleotides are TGTGCCAGCAGTCCCCTCCGTGCCAGCGCGGAGACCCAGTACTTC.

The chain is built from TRBV28 and TRBJ1-3; TRBD1 aligns across 8 bases. V was pared by 6 bases and J by 2 bases, with 6 bases of the junction left unmatched. The V gene's germline CDR1 is MDHEN and CDR2 SYDVKM. The CDR3 has 15 amino acids. Written as DNA, the CDR3 is TGTGCCAGCAGCAACAGGGGGGAGACTGGAAACACCATATATTTT. It yields the protein CASSNRGETGNTIYF. The entire variable domain, with the rest obtained from reference TRBV28 and TRBJ1-3, is as follows: DVKVTQSSRYLVKRTGEKVFLECVQDMDHENMFWYRQDPGLGLRLIYFSYDVKMKEKGDIPEGYSVSREKKERFSLILESASTNQTSMYLCASSNRGETGNTIYFGEGSWLTVV.

This chain links TRBV6-1 with TRBJ2-3; D may be TRBD2 (6 bases). CDR1 is MNHNS and CDR2 is SASEGT in the germline V gene. Trimming left V 2 bases short and J 4 bases short, with 13 bases between. The CDR3 runs to 15 residues. The CDR3 here is CASSERRESPDTQYF. In DNA, the CDR3 is TGTGCCAGCAGTGAAAGACGGGAGAGCCCAGATACGCAGTATTTT.

V usage is TRBV5-1 and J usage is TRBJ2-1; TRBD2 aligns across 10 bases. Trimming at V came to 3 bases and at J to 7 bases, leaving 10 bases not matched to a gene. The length of the CDR3 is 16 residues. Germline-derived CDR1 and CDR2 are SGHRS and YFSETQ. The CDR3 sequence: CASSSPRAGGPNEQFF. DNA for the CDR3: TGCGCCAGCAGCTCCCCCCGAGCGGGAGGGCCAAATGAGCAGTTCTTC. Supplemented by reference TRBV5-1 and TRBJ2-1, the full variable domain reads KAGVTQTPRYLIKTRGQQVTLSCSPISGHRSVSWYQQTPGQGLQFLFEYFSETQRNKGNFPGRFSGRQFSNSRSEMNVSTLELGDSALYLCASSSPRAGGPNEQFFGPGTRLTVL.

This chain joins TRBV4-3 and TRBJ2-3, with D hard to call. CDR1 and CDR2 from the germline V gene are LGHNA and YSLEER. This CDR3 is 12 amino acids long. V was cut by 0 bases and J by 5 bases, with 3 bases left in between. The CDR3 DNA follows: TGCGCCAGCAGCCAAGAGCGAGATACGCAGTATTTT. This translates into CASSQERDTQYF.

The gene calls are TRBV2 and TRBJ2-2, with D tentatively TRBD1 (6 bases). Germline V lookup: CDR1 SNHLY, CDR2 FYNNEI. Trimming stripped 2 bases from V and 1 base from J, with 14 bases between. The CDR3 has 17 residues. As DNA, the CDR3 is TGTGCCAGCAGTGAATCTTACAGGGAAAAGAACACCGGGGAGCTGTTTTTT. Amino acids: CASSESYREKNTGELFF.

The J gene is TRBJ1-1, the V gene TRBV28; D possibly corresponds to TRBD1 (5 bases). Trimming took off 4 bases at V and 3 bases at J, with 12 bases between the two ends. This CDR3 has 14 residues. Germline CDR1 and CDR2: MDHEN and SYDVKM. In DNA form, the CDR3 reads TGTGCCAGCAGTTCCCAGGGTTGTCACACTGAAGCTTTCTTT. Translating gives CASSSQGCHTEAFF. The variable domain in full, completed from reference TRBV28 and TRBJ1-1, reads DVKVTQSSRYLVKRTGEKVFLECVQDMDHENMFWYRQDPGLGLRLIYFSYDVKMKEKGDIPEGYSVSREKKERFSLILESASTNQTSMYLCASSSQGCHTEAFFGQGTRLTVV.

V usage is TRBV11-3 and J usage is TRBJ1-6; 7 bases map to TRBD1. The CDR3 spans 19 residues. Germline CDR1 reads SGHNT; CDR2 reads YENEEA. V lost 4 bases to trimming and J lost 8 bases; unmatched junction nucleotides: 20. CDR3 coding DNA: TGTGCCAGCAGCTCGCGGCGTATAAACAGGGGACAGCCTTATTCACCCCTCCACTTT. As protein: CASSSRRINRGQPYSPLHF.